Following are 9 T cell receptor beta chains from one sample sequenced in a study of cytomegalovirus exposure and HLA in healthy donors. Use of 60 Vbeta and 13 Jbeta primers characterized the PCR. Profiling relied on immunoSEQ multiplex PCR, and the TCRdb table lists in-frame clones only, not all of them. The table lists tens of thousands of clones, roughly four fifths of them singletons. Sequences were obtained from PBMCs. The origin of the receptors is a man under 40 in good health and CMV-seronegative.

The chain recombines TRBV18 with TRBJ2-7; a weak D match, TRBD1 (6 bases). CDR1 is KGHSH and CDR2 is LQKENI in the germline V gene. V was clipped by 4 bases and J by 5 bases, with 15 bases between them. This CDR3 has 14 residues. The DNA of the CDR3 is TGTGCCAGCTCACTTACCGCTACAGGGCACGAGCAGTACTTC. This codes for CASSLTATGHEQYF.

The J gene is TRBJ2-3, the V gene TRBV5-4; 10 positions match TRBD1. With V trimmed by 4 bases and J by 6 bases, 5 bases remained unmatched. The CDR3 runs 14 residues. Looked up from germline, CDR1 is SGHNT and CDR2 is YYREEE (reference sequence). CDR3 sequence: CASSTGQGRDTQYF. Written as DNA, the CDR3 is TGTGCCAGCAGCACGGGACAGGGGAGGGATACGCAGTATTTT.

This clone was seen only once. The rearrangement uses TRBV5-6 and TRBJ1-5; D is possibly TRBD1 (6 bases). V was pared by 4 bases and J by 5 bases, with 22 bases between. The CDR3 sequence is 17 residues long. Germline CDR1 is SGHDT and CDR2 is YYEEEE. The CDR3 sequence: CASSEGPGTRADQPQHF. CDR3 DNA sequence: TGTGCCAGCAGCGAAGGCCCCGGGACAAGGGCGGATCAGCCCCAGCATTTT.

J is TRBJ1-1 and V is TRBV2; a weak D match, TRBD1 (6 bases). Trimming shortened V by 5 bases and J by 2 bases, and 12 bases separated the two germline ends. Germline values: CDR1 SNHLY, CDR2 FYNNEI. The CDR3 sequence is 14 residues long. The CDR3 bases are TGTGCCAGCAGTCCCGACAGGAGAAACACTGAAGCTTTCTTT. It encodes CASSPDRRNTEAFF.

V is TRBV9 and J is TRBJ1-6, with D perhaps TRBD1 (5 bases). The CDR3 sequence is 14 residues long. Per germline, CDR1 SGDLS and CDR2 YYNGEE. The V end was cut by 8 bases, the J end by 7 bases, with 16 bases between. In nucleotides, the CDR3 is TGTGCCAGTAGGAGGGGTTTAGAGAATTCACCCCTCCACTTT. This sequence encodes CASRRGLENSPLHF.

CDR3 DNA: TGTGCCAGCTCACTGGACAGGGGGCCCTATGGCTACACCTTC. Translation gives CASSLDRGPYGYTF. The chain joins TRBV18 to TRBJ1-2; TRBD1 agrees at 11 bases. With 4 bases clipped from V and 4 bases from J, the junction kept 2 bases outside the gene matches. The CDR3 spans 14 residues. Germline CDR1 is KGHSH and CDR2 is LQKENI. The full variable domain, with the rest looked up from reference TRBV18 and TRBJ1-2, is NAGVMQNPRHLVRRRGQEARLRCSPMKGHSHVYWYRQLPEEGLKFMVYLQKENIIDESGMPKERFSAEFPKEGPSILRIQQVVRGDSAAYFCASSLDRGPYGYTFGSGTRLTVV.

Remarks on this clone: The junction does not match germline at one end; this may be a read error. The CDR3 here is CVSTPHSNTEAFF. CDR3 nucleotide sequence: TGTGTCAGCACCCCACATTCGAACACTGAAGCTTTCTTT. The rearrangement links TRBV6-5 to TRBJ1-1; D remains ambiguous. Germline V gene data show CDR1 as MNHEY and CDR2 as SVGAGI. This CDR3 has 13 residues.

The chain has TRBV27 and TRBJ1-1, with a tentative D call TRBD1 (6 bases). This CDR3 comprises 15 residues. Deletions cut 6 bases from V and 1 base from J, with 15 bases between. The germline V gene has CDR1 MNHEY and CDR2 SMNVEV (reference sequence). The CDR3 loop reads CASSPTGPWNTEAFF. The CDR3 DNA follows: TGTGCCAGCAGCCCAACAGGGCCATGGAACACTGAAGCTTTCTTT.

The V gene is TRBV19, the J gene TRBJ1-2; 10 bases match TRBD1. Germline V gene data show CDR1 as LNHDA and CDR2 as SQIVND (reference sequence). The junction had 17 bases not matched to a gene; V was cut back by 8 bases and J by 8 bases. The CDR3 totals 16 residues. Here the CDR3 reads CASCHPSGTGVRGYTF. CDR3 coding DNA: TGTGCCAGTTGCCATCCCTCCGGGACAGGGGTCCGGGGCTACACCTTC.